This entry describes one T cell receptor beta chain. What it binds is unknown. This sample was taken from a study of cytomegalovirus exposure and HLA in healthy donors. Trimming took 3 bases from V and 1 from J, leaving 9 bases between them. Germline CDR1 and CDR2: SGHVS and FQNEAQ. The CDR3 has 15 amino acids. Study-level findings and limits: Altogether, some 170 TCR beta chains were recorded as cytomegalovirus-associated.

Only in-frame clones appear in the TCRdb table, and some are missing; sequencing was by immunoSEQ multiplex PCR. This sample has approximately 58,000 clones, with over 75% found just once. V usage is TRBV7-8 and J usage is TRBJ2-2; D may be TRBD2 (7 bases). The specimen was PBMCs. The TCR comes from a woman aged 25 to 39 in good health and CMV-seronegative. The CDR3: CASSLGGLNTGELFF. The CDR3 nucleotides are TGTGCCAGCAGCTTGGGGGGGCTGAACACCGGGGAGCTGTTTTTT. The variable domain in full, completed from reference TRBV7-8 and TRBJ2-2, reads GAGVSQSPRYKVAKRGQDVALRCDPISGHVSLFWYQQALGQGPEFLTYFQNEAQLDKSGLPSDRFFAERPEGSVSTLKIQRTQQEDSAVYLCASSLGGLNTGELFFGEGSRLTVL.